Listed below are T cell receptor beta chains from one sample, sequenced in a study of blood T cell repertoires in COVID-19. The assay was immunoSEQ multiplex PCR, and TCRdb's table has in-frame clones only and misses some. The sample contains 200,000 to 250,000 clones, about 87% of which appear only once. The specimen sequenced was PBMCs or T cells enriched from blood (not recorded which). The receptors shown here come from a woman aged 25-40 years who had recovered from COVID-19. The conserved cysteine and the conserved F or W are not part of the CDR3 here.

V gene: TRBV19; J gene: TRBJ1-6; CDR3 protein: ASTRDRGNSPLH
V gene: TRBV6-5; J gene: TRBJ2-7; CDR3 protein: ASSFRRGSYEQY
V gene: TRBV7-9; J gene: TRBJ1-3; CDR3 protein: ASSLDRGGSGNTIY
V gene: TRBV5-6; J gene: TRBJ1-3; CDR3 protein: ASSLTGTSGNTIY
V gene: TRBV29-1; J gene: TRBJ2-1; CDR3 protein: SVEDRAVNNEQF
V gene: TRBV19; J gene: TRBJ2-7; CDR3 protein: ASSLGLAAREQY
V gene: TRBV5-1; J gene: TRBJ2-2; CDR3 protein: ASSPHSNTGELF
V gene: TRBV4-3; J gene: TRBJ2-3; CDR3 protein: ASRLSGGAEDTQY
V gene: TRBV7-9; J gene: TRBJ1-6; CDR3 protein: ASSLTPGPLH
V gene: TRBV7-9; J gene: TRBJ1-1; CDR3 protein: ASSLMVLRQGVSEAF
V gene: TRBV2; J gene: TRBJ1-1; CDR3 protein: ASSLQEMNTEAF
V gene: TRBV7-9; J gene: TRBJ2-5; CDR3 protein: ASSPRTEPQETQY